What follows are 16 T cell receptor beta chains derived from one specimen sequenced in a study of post-analysis software for immune sequencing data. Study findings and constraints: TRBV segments more frequent in patients than in controls numbered a few and included TRBV5-6, TRBV5-1 and TRBV20-1.

These TCRs' antigens remain unknown. Carried by the TCR beta cDNA libraries were unique molecular identifiers. TCRdb re-analysed the PCR reads in MiXCR, keeping a single row per CDR3 protein. The data hold 750,000 to 950,000 distinct CDR3 sequences, with around 53% observed a single time. Sequencing input: blood. These TCRs come from a girl aged 10 to 17 with multiple sclerosis.

This clonotype has just a few counts. This rearrangement joins TRBV5-1 to TRBJ2-7; TRBD1 aligns across 8 bases. Trimming cost V 2 bases and J 3 bases; bases outside gene matches: 4. Germline V gene lookup returns CDR1 SGHRS and CDR2 YFSETQ. CDR3 length: 14 amino acids. CDR3 coding DNA: TGCGCCAGCAGCTTTGGACAGGGTGACTACGAGCAGTACTTC. It encodes CASSFGQGDYEQYF.

This chain connects TRBV19 to TRBJ2-6; 9 nucleotides line up with TRBD1. Germline assignment: CDR1 LNHDA and CDR2 SQIVND (reference sequence). CDR3 length: 17 amino acids. Trimming cost V 4 bases and J 0 bases; bases outside gene matches: 4. In nucleotides, the CDR3 is TGTGCCAGTAGTAGGGACAGGGCTAGCTCTGGGGCCAACGTCCTGACTTTC. This encodes CASSRDRASSGANVLTF.

The chain has TRBV4-1 and TRBJ2-1, with 13 positions matching TRBD2. Germline V gives CDR1 MGHRA, CDR2 YSYEKL. V gave up 6 bases and J gave up 4 bases; unmatched junction bases: 9. The CDR3 is 17 amino acids. The CDR3 DNA follows: TGCGCCAGCAGTTTCAGACTAGCGGGGGGCGTATACAATGAGCAGTTCTTC. This encodes CASSFRLAGGVYNEQFF.

The V call is TRBV2, the J call TRBJ2-1, with 15 bases that match TRBD2. After removal of 7 bases from V and 6 bases from J, the junction contained 4 bases not matched to a gene. This CDR3 spans 15 amino acids. Germline assignment: CDR1 SNHLY and CDR2 FYNNEI. CDR3 region: CASKPGLAGGNEQFF. CDR3 DNA sequence: TGTGCCAGCAAGCCGGGACTAGCGGGAGGCAATGAGCAGTTCTTC.

The chain uses TRBV12-3 or TRBV12-4 and TRBJ1-1; 8 positions agree with TRBD1. The CDR3 loop spans 14 amino acids. V was clipped by 4 bases and J by 5 bases; unmatched bases: 6. Written as DNA, the CDR3 is TGTGCCAGCAGTTCGCGACAGGGGCGGACTGAAGCTTTCTTT. This translates into CASSSRQGRTEAFF.

This clonotype showed up just once. The chain recombines TRBV20-1 with TRBJ2-7; TRBD2 matches 7 bases. Germline trimming cut 6 bases from V and 10 bases from J; bases unmatched to any gene: 18. Germline values: CDR1 DFQATT, CDR2 SNEGSKA (reference sequence). The CDR3 is 14 amino acids. The CDR3 protein is CSASGAGPSSAQYF. The DNA for the CDR3 is TGCAGTGCCTCGGGAGCGGGGCCCTCATCGGCCCAGTACTTC.

The chain combines TRBV2 with TRBJ2-5, with 9 bases that match TRBD1. The CDR3 has 16 residues. Germline trimming cut 0 bases from V and 4 bases from J; bases unmatched to any gene: 6. Germline CDR1 SNHLY, CDR2 FYNNEI. The CDR3 DNA is TGTGCCAGCAGTGAAGCAACCTGGACAGGGGCAGAGACCCAGTACTTC. It translates to CASSEATWTGAETQYF.

This clonotype occurred a few times. The rearrangement links TRBV20-1 to TRBJ2-4; the match to TRBD1 covers 9 bases. Germline loops: CDR1 DFQATT, CDR2 SNEGSKA (reference sequence). The CDR3 extends over 12 amino acids. Unmatched junction bases numbered 5, after V lost 6 bases and J lost 8 bases. In DNA, the CDR3 is TGCAGTGCCCGGACAGGGGTGGACATTCAGTACTTC. Translating gives CSARTGVDIQYF.

V usage is TRBV5-1 and J usage is TRBJ2-4; possibly TRBD2 for D (6 bases). The J call may be in error: the DNA end matches TRBJ2-7 better. The germline CDR1 and CDR2 sequences are SGHRS and YFSETQ. The CDR3 runs to 14 residues. The CDR3 region has the DNA TGCGCCAGCAGCAAAGAGGTCGGGACTTACGAGCAGTACTTC. This codes for CASSKEVGTYEQYF.

The chain combines TRBV20-1 with TRBJ2-7, with D possibly being TRBD1 or TRBD2 (5 bases each). Trimming cost V 4 bases and J 1 base, with 14 bases left between them. The germline CDR1 and CDR2 sequences are DFQATT and SNEGSKA (reference sequence). This CDR3 region has 14 residues. The CDR3 DNA reads TGCAGTGCTACCGCTAGGGGACCGTCCTACGAGCAGTACTTC. Translation gives CSATARGPSYEQYF.

Here the CDR3 DNA reads TGTGCCAGCAGTCCCCGGAGGACGCGCAACACCGGGGAGCTGTTTTTT. Translation gives CASSPRRTRNTGELFF. The rearrangement uses TRBV12-3 or TRBV12-4 and TRBJ2-2; a possible D gene is TRBD2 (5 bases). The CDR3 loop spans 16 amino acids. Trimming took 5 bases from V and 2 from J, leaving 15 bases between them.

A word on this clonotype: A read error may produce the germline difference seen at one junction end. The chain carries TRBV12-5 and TRBJ2-1; TRBD1 is a possible D gene (5 bases). From germline, CDR1 is LGHNT and CDR2 FRNRAP. The CDR3 length is 14 residues. The CDR3 DNA reads TGTGCTAGTGATTTGGTATCAGGGCGAGATGAGCAGTTCTTC. This translates into CASDLVSGRDEQFF.

The chain joins TRBV5-1 to TRBJ2-1, with 12 positions matching TRBD2. With V trimmed by 0 bases and J by 10 bases, 2 bases remained unmatched. The CDR3 has 14 amino acids. Per the germline V gene, CDR1 is SGHRS and CDR2 is YFSETQ. The CDR3 DNA reads TGCGCCAGCAGCTTGGCAGGACTAGCGGGAGAGCAGTTCTTC. Protein: CASSLAGLAGEQFF.

The chain is built from TRBV6-5 and TRBJ2-1; D is unresolved. The CDR3 runs to 16 residues. The germline CDR1 and CDR2 sequences are MNHEY and SVGAGI. V was trimmed by 2 bases and J by 3 bases, leaving 14 bases between them. CDR3 residues: CASSYGMGWNYNEQFF. CDR3 coding DNA: TGTGCCAGCAGTTACGGGATGGGATGGAACTACAATGAGCAGTTCTTC.

The chain has TRBV14 and TRBJ2-2; TRBD1 might be the D (5 bases). This CDR3 comprises 16 residues. The V gene's germline CDR1 is SGHDN and CDR2 FVKESK. V gave up 4 bases and J gave up 6 bases, with 18 bases separating them. The chain's CDR3 is CASSLRTPQVSGELFF. The CDR3 DNA follows: TGTGCCAGCAGCCTCCGGACACCACAAGTATCCGGGGAGCTGTTTTTT.

This clonotype was detected a few times. A junction boundary mismatches the germline segment, possibly from a read error. The J gene is TRBJ2-5, the V gene TRBV5-8; D remains ambiguous. Germline V lookup: CDR1 SGHTS, CDR2 YDEGEE. The CDR3 length is 12 residues. Here the CDR3 DNA reads TGTGCCGGCAGCCCCCGGACGGGCATCAAGTACTTC. It is translated as CAGSPRTGIKYF. Drawing the rest from reference TRBV5-8 and TRBJ2-5, the complete variable domain is EAGVTQSPTHLIKTRGQQATLRCSPISGHTSVYWYQQALGLGLQFLLWYDEGEERNRGNFPPRFSGRQFPNYSSELNVNALELEDSALYLCAGSPRTGIKYFGPGTRLLVL.